The clone carrying this T cell receptor beta chain was observed a few times. This entry belongs to a study of blood T cell repertoires in COVID-19. Data came from immunoSEQ multiplex PCR; TCRdb stores just in-frame clones and leaves some out. The sample has around 180,000 clones, 84% seen once. Germline CDR1 SGHRS, CDR2 YFSETQ. The V end was cut by 4 bases, the J end by 8 bases, with 21 bases between. The CDR3 contains 16 residues. The TCR originated in a man aged 45-65 years who had recovered from COVID-19. This chain links TRBV5-1 with TRBJ1-4; D unresolved. Sequencing used PBMCs or T cells enriched from blood (not recorded which). CDR3 loop: CASSPREARGGEKLFF. As DNA, the CDR3 is TGCGCCAGCAGCCCCCGTGAAGCGCGCGGTGGGGAAAAACTGTTTTTT.